The present T cell receptor beta chain was sequenced within a study of shared clonotypes between healthy human individuals. The wider study: The plates for each donor numbered three CD4 naive, three CD4 memory, two CD8 naive and one CD8 memory.

The assay used deep level. The table came from immunoSEQ multiplex PCR; TCRdb's copy has only in-frame clones and leaves some out. The sample includes over 800,000 clones, about 92% of them seen just once. The naive CD8 fraction comprised CD45RO-negative cells positively selected for CCR7 and excluded terminally differentiated effector memory CD45RA+ cells. As to this clone: Its antigen is still unknown.

Between the trimmed V and J ends, which lost 2 bases and 8 bases, there was a span of 19 bases. The CDR3 runs to 16 residues. CDR1 and CDR2 from the germline V gene are SGHAT and FQNNGV. Study outcomes and limitations: It was anticipated that sequencing depth would influence how many clonotypes donors shared.

This chain joins TRBV11-2 and TRBJ2-1, with a tentative D call TRBD2 (5 bases). The source material was naive CD8+ T cells sorted from blood. This receptor was identified in a man aged 25-45 years in good health. CDR3 in DNA: TGTGCCAGCAGCTTATCAAGGACTCCCCGTTGGGATGAGCAGTTCTTC. This codes for CASSLSRTPRWDEQFF.